The TCR beta chain under discussion was sequenced for a study of regulatory T cells in long-lasting Graves disease. Looking at the study overall: The antithyroid drugs taken by newly diagnosed Graves' patients had been used for under 3 months.

The CDR3 contains 16 residues. Losses at the gene ends were 0 bases for V and 8 bases for J; bases not matched to a gene: 9. The germline V gene encodes CDR1 SNHLY and CDR2 FYNNEI. This clonotype was counted many times. The antigen is undetermined. Time point given: newly diagnosed GD, antithyroid drugs for less than 3 months. The TCR library used RNA extracted from PBMCs. Findings and limits, study-wide: Favored usage of TRBV28, TRBJ1-2 and TRBJ2-5 was recorded in persistent disease.

With iRepertoire HTBI primers and Arm-PCR of CDR3 regions, TCR beta libraries were built. A single record per CDR3 protein comes from TCRdb applying MiXCR to the multiplex PCR reads. The sample records around 500,000 distinct CDR3 sequences, approximately 13% being singletons. The data were also submitted as part of a second study, on T cells in Graves' hyperthyroidism and ophthalmopathy.

This chain connects TRBV2 to TRBJ1-4; TRBD1 aligns across 7 bases. This clonotype originated in a man aged 25-40 years with Graves disease. The source was peripheral blood mononuclear cells (PBMCs), collected at new diagnosis, from a patient treated with antithyroid drugs. CDR3 protein: CASSEAETGIGEKLFF. CDR3 DNA sequence: TGTGCCAGCAGTGAAGCCGAGACAGGGATCGGGGAAAAACTGTTTTTT.